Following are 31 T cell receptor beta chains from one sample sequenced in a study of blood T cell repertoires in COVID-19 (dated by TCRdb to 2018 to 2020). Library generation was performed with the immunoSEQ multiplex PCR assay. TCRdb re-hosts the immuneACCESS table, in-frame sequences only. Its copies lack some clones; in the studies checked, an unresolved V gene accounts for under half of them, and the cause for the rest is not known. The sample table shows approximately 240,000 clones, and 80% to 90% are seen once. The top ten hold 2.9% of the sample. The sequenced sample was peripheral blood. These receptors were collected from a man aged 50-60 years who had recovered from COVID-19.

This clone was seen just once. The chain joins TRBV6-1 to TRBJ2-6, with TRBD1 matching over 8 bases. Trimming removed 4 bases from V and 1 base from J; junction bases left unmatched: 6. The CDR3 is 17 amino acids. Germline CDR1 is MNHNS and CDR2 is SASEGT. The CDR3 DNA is TGTGCCAGCAGTGTATGGCAGGGGGCTTCTGGGGCCAACGTCCTGACTTTC. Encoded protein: CASSVWQGASGANVLTF.

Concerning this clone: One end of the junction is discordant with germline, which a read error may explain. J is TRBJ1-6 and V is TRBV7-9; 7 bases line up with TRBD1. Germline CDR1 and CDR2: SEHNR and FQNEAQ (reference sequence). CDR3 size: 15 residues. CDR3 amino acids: CASSRQGSYNSSLHF. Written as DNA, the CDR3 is TGTGCCAGCAGCCGACAGGGCTCCTATAATTCATCCCTCCACTTT.

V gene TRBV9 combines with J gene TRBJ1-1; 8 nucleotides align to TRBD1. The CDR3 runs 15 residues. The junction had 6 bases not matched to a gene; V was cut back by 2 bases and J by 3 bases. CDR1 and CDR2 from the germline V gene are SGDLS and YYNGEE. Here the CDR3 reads CASSVGQGRHTEAFF. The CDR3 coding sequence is TGTGCCAGCAGCGTTGGACAGGGTAGGCACACTGAAGCTTTCTTT.

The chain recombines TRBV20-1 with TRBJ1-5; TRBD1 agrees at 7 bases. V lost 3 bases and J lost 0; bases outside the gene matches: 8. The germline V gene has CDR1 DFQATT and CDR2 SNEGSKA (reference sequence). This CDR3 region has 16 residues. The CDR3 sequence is CSASLWGQSSNQPQHF. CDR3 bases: TGCAGTGCTAGTTTGTGGGGACAGAGTAGCAATCAGCCCCAGCATTTT.

The DNA for the CDR3 is TGCGCCAGCAGCTTACTAGCATCTGAGCAGTTCTTC. Translated, it gives CASSLLASEQFF. The chain links TRBV5-1 to TRBJ2-1, with D possibly TRBD2 on 6 matching bases. With 2 bases removed from V and 9 bases from J, the gap between germline ends came to 9 bases. CDR3 size: 12 residues. Germline-derived CDR1 and CDR2 are SGHRS and YFSETQ.

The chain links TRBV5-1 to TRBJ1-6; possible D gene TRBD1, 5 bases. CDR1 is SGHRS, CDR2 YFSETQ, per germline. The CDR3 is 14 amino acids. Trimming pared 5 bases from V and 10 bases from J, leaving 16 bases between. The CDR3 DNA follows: TGCGCCAGCAGGTCCGGGGGGGAGTACTCACCCCTCCACTTT. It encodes CASRSGGEYSPLHF.

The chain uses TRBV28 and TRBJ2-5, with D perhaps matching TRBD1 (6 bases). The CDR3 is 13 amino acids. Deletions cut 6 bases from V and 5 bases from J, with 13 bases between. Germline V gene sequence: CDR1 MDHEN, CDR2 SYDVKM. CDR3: CASRAGVPETQYF. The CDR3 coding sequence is TGTGCCAGCAGGGCAGGGGTTCCGGAGACCCAGTACTTC.

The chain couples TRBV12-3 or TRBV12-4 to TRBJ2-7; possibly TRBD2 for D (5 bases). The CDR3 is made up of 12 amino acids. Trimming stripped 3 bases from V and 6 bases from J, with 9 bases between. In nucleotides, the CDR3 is TGTGCCAGCAGTTTGCGGGTAGGCGAGCAGTACTTC. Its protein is CASSLRVGEQYF.

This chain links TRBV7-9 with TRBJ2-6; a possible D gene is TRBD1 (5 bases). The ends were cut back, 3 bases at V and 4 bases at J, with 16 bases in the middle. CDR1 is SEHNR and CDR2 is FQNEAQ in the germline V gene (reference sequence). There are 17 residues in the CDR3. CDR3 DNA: TGTGCCAGCAGCTTTCCCCAGGGCGGAAAGGGGGCCAACGTCCTGACTTTC. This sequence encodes CASSFPQGGKGANVLTF. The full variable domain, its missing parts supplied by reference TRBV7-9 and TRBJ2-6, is DTGVSQNPRHKITKRGQNVTFRCDPISEHNRLYWYRQTLGQGPEFLTYFQNEAQLEKSRLLSDRFSAERPKGSFSTLEIQRTEQGDSAMYLCASSFPQGGKGANVLTFGAGSRLTVL.

The CDR3 DNA reads TGTGCCAGCAATCCCCAGGGGATTCACACAGATACGCAGTATTTT. Translated, it gives CASNPQGIHTDTQYF. The rearrangement links TRBV4-2 to TRBJ2-3; TRBD1 is a possible D gene (6 bases). V lost 7 bases, J lost 2 bases, and 16 bases lay in between. The CDR3 length is 15 residues. CDR1 LGHNA and CDR2 YNFKEQ come from the germline V gene.

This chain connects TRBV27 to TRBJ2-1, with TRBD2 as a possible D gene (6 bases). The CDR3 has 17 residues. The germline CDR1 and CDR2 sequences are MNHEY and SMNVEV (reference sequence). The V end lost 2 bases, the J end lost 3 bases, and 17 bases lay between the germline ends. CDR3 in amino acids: CASSLGLRRGSYNEQFF. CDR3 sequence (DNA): TGTGCCAGCAGTTTAGGGTTGAGGAGGGGAAGCTACAATGAGCAGTTCTTC.

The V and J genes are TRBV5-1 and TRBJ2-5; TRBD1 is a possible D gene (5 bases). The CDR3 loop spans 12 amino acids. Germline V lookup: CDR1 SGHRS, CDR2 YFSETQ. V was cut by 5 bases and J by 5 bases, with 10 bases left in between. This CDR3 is CASRIGAETQYF. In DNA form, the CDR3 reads TGCGCCAGCAGGATTGGGGCGGAGACCCAGTACTTC.

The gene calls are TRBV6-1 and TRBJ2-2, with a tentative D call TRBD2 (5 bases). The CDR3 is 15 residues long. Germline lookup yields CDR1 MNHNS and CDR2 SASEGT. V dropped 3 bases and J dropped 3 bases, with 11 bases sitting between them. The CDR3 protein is CASSDDSVDTGELFF. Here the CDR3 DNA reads TGTGCCAGCAGTGATGATAGCGTCGACACCGGGGAGCTGTTTTTT.

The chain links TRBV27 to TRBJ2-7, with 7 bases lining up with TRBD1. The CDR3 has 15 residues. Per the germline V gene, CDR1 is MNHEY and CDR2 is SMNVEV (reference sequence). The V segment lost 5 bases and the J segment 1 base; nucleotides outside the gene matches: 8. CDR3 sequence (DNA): TGTGCCAGCAGTCGGGCCAGGGGGACATCCTACGAGCAGTACTTC. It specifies CASSRARGTSYEQYF.

The CDR3 is CASSMATGGTQYF. For the CDR3, the DNA is TGTGCCAGTAGTATGGCGACAGGGGGGACCCAGTACTTC. The J gene is TRBJ2-5, the V gene TRBV19; 9 bases are a match to TRBD1. Germline V CDR1 and CDR2: LNHDA, SQIVND (reference sequence). This CDR3 has 13 residues. Trimming removed 3 bases from V and 7 bases from J; junction bases left unmatched: 3.

CDR3 amino acids: CASRLQETQYF. CDR3 nucleotide sequence: TGCGCCAGCAGGCTACAAGAGACCCAGTACTTC. The chain has TRBV5-1 and TRBJ2-5; D unresolved. The V gene's germline CDR1 is SGHRS and CDR2 YFSETQ. V gave up 5 bases and J gave up 2 bases, with 4 bases separating them. This CDR3 has 11 residues.

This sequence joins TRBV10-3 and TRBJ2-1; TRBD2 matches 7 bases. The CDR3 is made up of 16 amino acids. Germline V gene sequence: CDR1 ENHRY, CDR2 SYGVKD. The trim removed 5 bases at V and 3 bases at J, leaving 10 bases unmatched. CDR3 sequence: CAISFAGEKNYNEQFF. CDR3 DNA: TGTGCCATCAGTTTTGCGGGAGAGAAGAACTACAATGAGCAGTTCTTC.

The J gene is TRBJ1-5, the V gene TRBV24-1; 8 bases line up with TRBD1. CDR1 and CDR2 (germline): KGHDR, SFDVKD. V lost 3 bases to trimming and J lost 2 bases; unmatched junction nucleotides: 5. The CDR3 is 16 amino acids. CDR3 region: CATSDHGTGRNQPQHF. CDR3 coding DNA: TGTGCCACCAGTGATCATGGGACAGGCCGCAATCAGCCCCAGCATTTT.

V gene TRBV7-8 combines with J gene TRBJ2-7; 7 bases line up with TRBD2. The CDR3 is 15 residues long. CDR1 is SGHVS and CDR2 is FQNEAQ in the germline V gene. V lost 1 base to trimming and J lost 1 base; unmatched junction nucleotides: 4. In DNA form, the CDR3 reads TGTGCCAGCAGCTTAGTGACGGGAGGTTCCTACGAGCAGTACTTC. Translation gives CASSLVTGGSYEQYF.

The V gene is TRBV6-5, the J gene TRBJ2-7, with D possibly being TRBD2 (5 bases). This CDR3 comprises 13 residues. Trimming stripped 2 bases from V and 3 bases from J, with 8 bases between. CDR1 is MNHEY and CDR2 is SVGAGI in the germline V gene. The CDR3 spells CASSYGGHYEQYF. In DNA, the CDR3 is TGTGCCAGCAGTTACGGCGGGCACTACGAGCAGTACTTC.

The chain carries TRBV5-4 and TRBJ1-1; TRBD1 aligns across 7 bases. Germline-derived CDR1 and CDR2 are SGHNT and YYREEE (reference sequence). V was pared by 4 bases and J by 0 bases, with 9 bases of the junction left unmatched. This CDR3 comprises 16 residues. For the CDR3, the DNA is TGTGCCAGCAGCAAGACAGGGACCCTTATGAACACTGAAGCTTTCTTT. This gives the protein CASSKTGTLMNTEAFF.

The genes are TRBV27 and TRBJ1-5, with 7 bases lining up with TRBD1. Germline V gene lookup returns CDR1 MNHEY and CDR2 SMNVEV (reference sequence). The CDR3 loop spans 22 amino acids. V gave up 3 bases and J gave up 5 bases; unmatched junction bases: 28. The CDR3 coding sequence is TGTGCCAGCAGTTTGAGACAGGGAACGTTTTGGGTTCACCCCGTCAAGGATCAGCCCCAGCATTTT. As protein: CASSLRQGTFWVHPVKDQPQHF.

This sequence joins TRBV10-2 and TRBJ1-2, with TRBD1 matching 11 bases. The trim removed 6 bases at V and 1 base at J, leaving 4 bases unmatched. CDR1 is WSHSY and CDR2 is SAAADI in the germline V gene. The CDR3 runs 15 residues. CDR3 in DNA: TGCGCCAGCAGGGGGACAGGGGGAAATAACTATGGCTACACCTTC. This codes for CASRGTGGNNYGYTF.

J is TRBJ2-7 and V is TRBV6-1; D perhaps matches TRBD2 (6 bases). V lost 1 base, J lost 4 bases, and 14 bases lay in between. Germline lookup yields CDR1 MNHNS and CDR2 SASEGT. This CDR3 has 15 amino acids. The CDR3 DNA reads TGTGCCAGCAGTGAAGATAATAGTCTAGCGTACGAGCAGTACTTC. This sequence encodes CASSEDNSLAYEQYF.

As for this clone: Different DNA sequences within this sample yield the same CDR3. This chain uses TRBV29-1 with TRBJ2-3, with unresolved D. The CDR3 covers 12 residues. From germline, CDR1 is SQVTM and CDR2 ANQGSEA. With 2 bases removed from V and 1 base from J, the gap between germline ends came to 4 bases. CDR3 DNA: TGCAGCGTTGAACGGGGCACAGATACGCAGTATTTT. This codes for CSVERGTDTQYF.

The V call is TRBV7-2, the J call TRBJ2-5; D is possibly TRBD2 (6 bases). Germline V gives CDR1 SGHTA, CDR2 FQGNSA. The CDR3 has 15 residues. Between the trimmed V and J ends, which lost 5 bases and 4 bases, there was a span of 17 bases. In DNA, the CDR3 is TGTGCCAGCAGCCCTTCGACTCGGAGGGCAGAGACCCAGTACTTC. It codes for CASSPSTRRAETQYF.

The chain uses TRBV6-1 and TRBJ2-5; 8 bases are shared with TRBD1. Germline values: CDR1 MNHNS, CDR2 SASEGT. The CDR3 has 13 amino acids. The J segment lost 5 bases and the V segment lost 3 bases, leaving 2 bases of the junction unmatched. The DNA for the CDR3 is TGTGCCAGCAGTGACAGGGGGCTTGAGACCCAGTACTTC. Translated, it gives CASSDRGLETQYF.

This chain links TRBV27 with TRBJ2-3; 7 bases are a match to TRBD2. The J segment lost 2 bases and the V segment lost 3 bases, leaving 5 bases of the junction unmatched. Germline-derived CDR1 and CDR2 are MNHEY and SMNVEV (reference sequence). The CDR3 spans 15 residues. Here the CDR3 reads CASSLGRAATDTQYF. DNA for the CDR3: TGTGCCAGCAGTTTGGGGAGGGCGGCCACAGATACGCAGTATTTT.

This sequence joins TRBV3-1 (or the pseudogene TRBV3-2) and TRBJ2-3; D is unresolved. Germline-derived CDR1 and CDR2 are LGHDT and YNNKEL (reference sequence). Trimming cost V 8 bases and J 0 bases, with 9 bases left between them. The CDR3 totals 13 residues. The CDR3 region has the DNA TGTGCCAGCCGCCCTTCTAGCACAGATACGCAGTATTTT. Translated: CASRPSSTDTQYF.

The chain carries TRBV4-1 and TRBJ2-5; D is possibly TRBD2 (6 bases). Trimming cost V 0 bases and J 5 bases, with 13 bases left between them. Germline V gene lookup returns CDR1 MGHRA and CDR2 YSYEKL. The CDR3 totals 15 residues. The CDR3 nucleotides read TGCGCCAGCAGCCAAGACCCAGCAGGGAGGGAGACCCAGTACTTC. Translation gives CASSQDPAGRETQYF.

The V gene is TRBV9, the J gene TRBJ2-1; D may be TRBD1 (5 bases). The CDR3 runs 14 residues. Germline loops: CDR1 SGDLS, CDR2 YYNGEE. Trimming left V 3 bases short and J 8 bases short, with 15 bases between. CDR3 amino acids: CASSGQGRLDEQFF. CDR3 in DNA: TGTGCCAGCAGCGGTCAGGGTAGGCTCGATGAGCAGTTCTTC.